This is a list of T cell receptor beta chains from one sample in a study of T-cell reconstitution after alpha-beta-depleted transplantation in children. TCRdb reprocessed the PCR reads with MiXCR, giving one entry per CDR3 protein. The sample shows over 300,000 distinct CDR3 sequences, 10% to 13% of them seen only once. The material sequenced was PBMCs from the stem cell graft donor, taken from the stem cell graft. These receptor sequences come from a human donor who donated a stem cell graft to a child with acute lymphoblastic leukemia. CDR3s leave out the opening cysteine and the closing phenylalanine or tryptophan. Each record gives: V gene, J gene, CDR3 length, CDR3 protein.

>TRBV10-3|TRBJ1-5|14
AISEFPGNRGEPQH
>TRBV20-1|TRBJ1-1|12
SAFDMEQNTEAF
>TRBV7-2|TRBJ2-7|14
ASSLTGGGSSYEQY
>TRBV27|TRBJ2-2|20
ASSFRVRALAGEAIAAGELF
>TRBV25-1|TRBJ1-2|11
ASSEPQGRGYT
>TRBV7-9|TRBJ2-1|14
ASSPPASASNNEQF
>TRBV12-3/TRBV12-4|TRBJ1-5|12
ASSLGTDNQPQH
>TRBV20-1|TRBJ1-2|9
SARHNYGYT
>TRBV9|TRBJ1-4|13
ASSPGSALNEKLF
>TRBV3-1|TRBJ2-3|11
ASSQGGADTQY
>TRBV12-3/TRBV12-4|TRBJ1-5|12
ASSLTIRLKPQH
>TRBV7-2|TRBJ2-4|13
ASSLPGSAKNIQY
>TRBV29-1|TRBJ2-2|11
SAAGSRVGELF
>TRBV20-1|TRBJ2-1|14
SARDERRGSYNEQF
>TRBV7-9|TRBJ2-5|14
ASSLAGQSSGETQY
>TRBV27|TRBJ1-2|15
ASSGGTGLFANYGYT
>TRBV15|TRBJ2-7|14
ATSREGLAGPYEQY
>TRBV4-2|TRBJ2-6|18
ASSQETSGRAWSGANVLT
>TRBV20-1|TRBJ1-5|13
SARGGAYLNQPQH
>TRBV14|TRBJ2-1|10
ASSHRRDEQF
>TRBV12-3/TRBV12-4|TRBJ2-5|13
ASSFGLATQETQY
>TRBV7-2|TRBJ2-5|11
ASSYDRQETQY
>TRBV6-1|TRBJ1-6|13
ASSRSQGYNSPLH
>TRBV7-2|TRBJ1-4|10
ASSLDRAKLF
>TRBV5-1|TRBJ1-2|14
ASSLSPRQVNYGYT
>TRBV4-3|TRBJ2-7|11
ASSKGEGGEQY
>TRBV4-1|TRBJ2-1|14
ASSQRGSPGVDEQF
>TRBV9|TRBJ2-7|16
ASSGLGGWRDNRPEQY
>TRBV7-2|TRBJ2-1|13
ASSPEWLGGNEQF
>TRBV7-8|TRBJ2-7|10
ASSQRSYEQY
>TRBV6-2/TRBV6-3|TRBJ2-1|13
ASRRGGSPYNEQF
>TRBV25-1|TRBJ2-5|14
ASSEDRGPGRETQY
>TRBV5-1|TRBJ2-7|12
ASSLPDTFYEQY
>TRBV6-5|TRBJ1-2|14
ASSYQGTGTYYGYT
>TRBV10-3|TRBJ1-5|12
AISAGQGDQPQH
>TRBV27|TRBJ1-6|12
ASSLVGYNSPLH
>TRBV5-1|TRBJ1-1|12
ASSFLGGDTEAF
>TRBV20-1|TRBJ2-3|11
SADGTGTDTQY
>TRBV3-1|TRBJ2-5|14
ASGVLSGAPRETQY
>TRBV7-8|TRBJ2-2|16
ASSAYRVLAGVTGELF
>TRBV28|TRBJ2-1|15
ASRIREGLAVYNEQF
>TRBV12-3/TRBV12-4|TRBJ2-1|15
ASSLPYSSGTNNEQF
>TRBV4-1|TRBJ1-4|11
ASSQPDTTRLF
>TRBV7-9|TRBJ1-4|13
ASSYDRGRTEKLF
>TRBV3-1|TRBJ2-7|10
ASSPRGTQQY
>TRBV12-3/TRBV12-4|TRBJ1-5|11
ASSLAGDGAQH
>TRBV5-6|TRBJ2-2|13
ASSLGWSNTGELF
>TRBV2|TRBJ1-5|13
ASSRDNLSNQPQH
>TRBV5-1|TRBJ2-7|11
ASSWDRDYEQY
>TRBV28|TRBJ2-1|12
ASSFQQGAAEQF
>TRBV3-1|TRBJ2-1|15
ASSQVGTLAGADEQF
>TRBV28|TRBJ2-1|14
ASSLRGTVLSNEQF
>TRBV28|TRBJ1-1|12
ASRTDGYRSTAF
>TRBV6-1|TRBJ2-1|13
ASSPTSGSVNEQF